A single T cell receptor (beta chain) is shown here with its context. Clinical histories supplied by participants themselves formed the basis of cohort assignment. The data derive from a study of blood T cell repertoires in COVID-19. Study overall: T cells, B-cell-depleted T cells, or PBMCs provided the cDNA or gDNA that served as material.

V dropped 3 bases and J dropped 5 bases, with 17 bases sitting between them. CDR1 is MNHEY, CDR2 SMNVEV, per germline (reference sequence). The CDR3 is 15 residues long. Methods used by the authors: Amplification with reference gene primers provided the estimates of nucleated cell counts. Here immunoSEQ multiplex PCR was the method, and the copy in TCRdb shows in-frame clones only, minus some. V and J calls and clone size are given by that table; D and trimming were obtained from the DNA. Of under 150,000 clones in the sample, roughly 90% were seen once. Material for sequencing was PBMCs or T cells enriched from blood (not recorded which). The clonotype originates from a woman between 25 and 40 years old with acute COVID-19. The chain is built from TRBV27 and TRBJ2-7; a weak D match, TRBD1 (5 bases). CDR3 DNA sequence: TGTGCCAGCAGTTTGATGATAGGGGTACAGGACGAGCAGTACTTC. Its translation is CASSLMIGVQDEQYF.